This T cell receptor beta chain was identified in a study of CD8+CD57+ T cells in acquired aplastic anemia. Study at large: Sorted CD4+ and CD8+ cell DNA averaged 3.2 ug. Mean read depth for CD4+ cells from healthy donors was around 11 million. Study results and caveats: Patients had around 30 CD8+ CDR3 sequences in common with controls (the shared set). CD8+ Simpson's diversity showed no significant patient-control difference.

For CDR3 and TCR beta VDJ profiling, genomic DNA was the template used. TCRdb fed the reads into MiXCR, producing one record per CDR3 protein. The sample holds fewer than 250,000 distinct CDR3 sequences, about half seen once. Germline CDR1 reads DFQATT; CDR2 reads SNEGSKA (reference sequence). The CDR3 has 13 amino acids. With 6 bases removed from V and 1 base from J, the gap between germline ends came to 13 bases. On this clonotype itself: Its antigen is as yet unknown.

The receptor's source is a human donor in good health, serving as a control. Sequencing was done on a sample of sorted CD4+, CD8+, or CD8+CD57+ T cells (not recorded which) from PBMCs. J is TRBJ2-7 and V is TRBV20-1, with D unresolved. The DNA of the CDR3 is TGCAGTGCCCCACTGCCAGCGTCCTACGAGCAGTACTTC. It yields the protein CSAPLPASYEQYF.